In its sample, the clone carrying this T cell receptor beta chain was seen many times. The time point here: blood at routine non-recurrence follow-up after resection. A single record per CDR3 protein comes from TCRdb applying MiXCR to the 5' RACE reads. The data show some 46,000 distinct CDR3 sequences, 12% seen once. This sample is part of a study of spatial heterogeneity in lung cancer. The CDR3 is made up of 12 amino acids. Unmatched junction bases numbered 4, after V lost 7 bases and J lost 7 bases. Germline V CDR1 and CDR2: MNHEY, SMNVEV (reference sequence). This receptor was obtained from a male donor with early-stage non-small cell lung cancer. The J gene is TRBJ1-2, the V gene TRBV27; TRBD1 matches 9 bases. The sample consisted of PBMCs, taken at follow-up. DNA for the CDR3: TGTGCCAGCATGACAGGGGGGCTTGGCTACACCTTC. This gives the protein CASMTGGLGYTF.